The 14 T cell receptor beta chains below were found in one sample sequenced in a study of T cells in women clearing cervical HPV infection (dated by TCRdb to the late 2010s). Library creation used the immunoSEQ multiplex PCR assay. Entries here come from immuneACCESS through TCRdb and include only in-frame sequences with V and J called. Some clones fail to appear in such tables; in the studies checked, an unresolved V gene covers under half of the shortfall, and the cause of the remainder is unknown. This sample's table contains some 30,000 clones. The top ten clonotypes cover about 4.5% of the sample. The sequenced sample was blood buffy coat. The receptor set was obtained from a woman between 18 and 69 years old with a cervical HPV16 infection that either progressed to CIN3+ or cleared (not recorded which).

Concerning this clone: The sequenced fragment ends 3 residues before the CDR3 boundary, so the rest is inferred from the germline J gene. The V call is TRBV10-1, the J call TRBJ2-2; 8 nucleotides agree with TRBD2. Unmatched junction bases numbered 7, after V lost 2 bases and J lost 5 bases. CDR1 is WNHNN and CDR2 is SYGVQD in the germline V gene (reference sequence). The CDR3 totals 16 residues. The CDR3 sequence is CASSESGGGPTGELFF. The CDR3 DNA, read in part, is TGCGCCAGCAGTGAGAGTGGCGGGGGGCCTACCGGGGAG.

A word on this clone: The CDR3 end lies 3 residues beyond the end of the read and is filled in from the germline J gene. The V and J genes are TRBV20-1 and TRBJ2-7; TRBD1 agrees at 7 bases. The length of the CDR3 is 15 residues. Trimming cost V 1 base and J 0 bases; bases outside gene matches: 6. The germline V gene encodes CDR1 DFQATT and CDR2 SNEGSKA (reference sequence). The CDR3 bases that were read are TGCAGTGCTAGAGGAATCCGGGACAGCTCCTACGAG. This translates into CSARGIRDSSYE. The CDR3 in its entirety is CSARGIRDSSYEQYF.

Note on this clone: Sequencing ends 3 residues short of the CDR3 end; the germline J gene provides the rest. This chain links TRBV11-3 with TRBJ2-2, with D perhaps matching TRBD1 (5 bases). Germline loops: CDR1 SGHNT, CDR2 YENEEA. The CDR3 has 15 residues. The DNA read from the CDR3 is TGTGCCAGCAGCTTCAGCGCGAGTGGGGCCAACGTG. Translated: CASSFSASGANV. The complete CDR3 protein is CASSFSASGANVLFF. The full variable domain, in which reference TRBV11-3 and TRBJ2-2 provide the parts outside the CDR3, is EAGVVQSPRYKIIEKKQPVAFWCNPISGHNTLYWYLQNLGQGPELLIRYENEEAVDDSQLPKDRFSAERLKGVDSTLKIQPAELGDSAVYLCASSFSASGANVLFFGEGSRLTVL.

In the case of this clone: The CDR3 is cut off 3 residues early in the read; its end comes from the germline J gene. The chain joins TRBV10-3 to TRBJ1-2; no definite D call. Germline V CDR1 and CDR2: ENHRY, SYGVKD. The CDR3 consists of 13 residues. Trimming shortened V by 2 bases and J by 4 bases, and 8 bases separated the two germline ends. The part of the CDR3 DNA that was read is TGTGCCATCAGTGAGCGTCCCCCCTATGGC. As protein: CAISERPPYG. The whole CDR3 protein reads CAISERPPYGYTF.

To note about this clone: The read ends 3 residues early relative to the CDR3; the germline J gene fills the gap. V is TRBV19 and J is TRBJ2-3, with D maybe TRBD2 (5 bases). The germline V gene encodes CDR1 LNHDA and CDR2 SQIVND (reference sequence). This CDR3 has 15 amino acids. The CDR3: CASSIEGSFNQPQYF. CDR3 DNA, as far as it was read: TGTGCCAGTAGTATTGAGGGCAGTTTCAATCAGCCG.

Of note for this clone: The CDR3 end is not reached by the read, which stops 3 residues before it; the germline J gene fills it in. The rearrangement joins TRBV18 to TRBJ2-7; D is possibly TRBD1 (5 bases). Between the trimmed V and J ends, which lost 6 bases and 6 bases, there was a span of 12 bases. CDR3 length: 12 amino acids. Germline CDR1 and CDR2: KGHSH and LQKENI. The CDR3 loop reads CASSRQGIEQYF. The sequenced CDR3 bases are TGTGCCAGCTCTCGGCAGGGAATCGAG. Full variable domain (remainder filled in from reference TRBV18 and TRBJ2-7): NAGVMQNPRHLVRRRGQEARLRCSPMKGHSHVYWYRQLPEEGLKFMVYLQKENIIDESGMPKERFSAEFPKEGPSILRIQQVVRGDSAAYFCASSRQGIEQYFGPGTRLTVT.

On this clone: The read ends 3 residues early relative to the CDR3; the germline J gene fills the gap. This chain joins TRBV30 and TRBJ1-5; the D gene is possibly TRBD1 (6 bases). Trimming left V 3 bases short and J 7 bases short, with 16 bases between. Germline CDR1 and CDR2: GTSNPN and SVGIG (reference sequence). The CDR3 spans 14 residues. CDR3 bases read: TGTGCCTGGAGGGCCCCAGGGGAGCGACAGCCC. Its protein is CAWRAPGERQP. The entire CDR3 sequence reads CAWRAPGERQPQHF.

With regard to this clone: Read sequence stops 3 residues before the CDR3 end, and the germline J gene provides the missing end. The chain is built from TRBV7-6 and TRBJ1-1, with a tentative D call TRBD1 (6 bases). The CDR3 totals 13 residues. Per germline, CDR1 SGHVS and CDR2 FNYEAQ. CDR3 sequence reads: CASSLARGLEAFF. CDR3 DNA, as far as it was read: TGTGCCAGCAGCTTAGCGAGGGGGTTAGAA.

Note on this clone: The missing CDR3 end, 3 residues past where the read stops, is filled in from the germline J gene. The V and J genes are TRBV6-1 and TRBJ1-5; no definite D call. In germline, CDR1 is MNHNS, CDR2 SASEGT. The CDR3 consists of 15 residues. V was cut by 0 bases and J by 7 bases, with 13 bases left in between. The sequenced part of the CDR3 DNA is TGTGCCAGCAGTGAAGCCCTAAATGATAGACAGCCC. This gives the protein CASSEALNDRQP. The entire CDR3 is CASSEALNDRQPQHF.

On this clone itself: The read ends 3 residues before the CDR3 terminus; that terminus is restored from the germline J gene. The chain is built from TRBV2 and TRBJ2-3; no clear D gene. V was shortened by 2 bases and J by 5 bases, with 11 bases between the two germline ends. The CDR3 length is 14 residues. Germline CDR1 SNHLY, CDR2 FYNNEI. Partial CDR3 DNA: TGTGCCAGCAGTGAAATTGCGAACGAAGATACG. This sequence encodes CASSEIANEDT. The entire CDR3 protein reads CASSEIANEDTQYF.

Details on this clone: From the germline J gene comes the end of the CDR3, since the read stops 3 residues before it. This chain joins TRBV10-3 and TRBJ2-7; 8 bases line up with TRBD2. V lost 9 bases, J lost 3 bases, and 7 bases stayed unmatched. This CDR3 spans 13 amino acids. Germline V lookup: CDR1 ENHRY, CDR2 SYGVKD. The CDR3: CAISGSGDYEQYF. Partial CDR3 DNA: TGTGCCATATCTGGTAGCGGGGACTACGAG.

As regards this clone: The CDR3 end falls 3 residues outside the read, so it is completed with the germline J gene. V is TRBV6-1 and J is TRBJ2-3, with TRBD1 as a possible D gene (6 bases). CDR3 length: 14 residues. CDR1 and CDR2 from the germline V gene are MNHNS and SASEGT. The CDR3 loop is CASSGSNPGQPQYF. The sequenced CDR3 bases are TGTGCCAGCAGTGGGTCAAATCCAGGACAGCCG.

In regard to this clone: The CDR3 end falls 3 residues outside the read, so it is completed with the germline J gene. The genes are TRBV5-1 and TRBJ1-1, with 8 bases matching TRBD1. V lost 2 bases to trimming and J lost 2 bases; unmatched junction nucleotides: 8. The CDR3 runs to 16 residues. Germline CDR1 SGHRS, CDR2 YFSETQ. The sequenced CDR3 bases are TGCGCCAGCAGCTTCGGCTCGGACAGGGCTAACACTGAA. Its translation is CASSFGSDRANTE. The whole CDR3 protein is CASSFGSDRANTEAFF.

Notes on this clone: From the germline J gene comes the end of the CDR3, since the read stops 3 residues before it. This chain joins TRBV11-3 and TRBJ2-5, with 7 bases fitting TRBD2. This CDR3 spans 15 amino acids. CDR1 is SGHNT, CDR2 YENEEA, per germline. The V segment lost 1 base and the J segment 5 bases; nucleotides outside the gene matches: 7. Incomplete CDR3 DNA: TGTGCCAGCAGCTTAGGGGCGGGGGACTTGGAGACC. Translation: CASSLGAGDLET. The full CDR3 reads CASSLGAGDLETQYF. Supplemented by reference TRBV11-3 and TRBJ2-5, the full variable domain reads EAGVVQSPRYKIIEKKQPVAFWCNPISGHNTLYWYLQNLGQGPELLIRYENEEAVDDSQLPKDRFSAERLKGVDSTLKIQPAELGDSAVYLCASSLGAGDLETQYFGPGTRLLVL.